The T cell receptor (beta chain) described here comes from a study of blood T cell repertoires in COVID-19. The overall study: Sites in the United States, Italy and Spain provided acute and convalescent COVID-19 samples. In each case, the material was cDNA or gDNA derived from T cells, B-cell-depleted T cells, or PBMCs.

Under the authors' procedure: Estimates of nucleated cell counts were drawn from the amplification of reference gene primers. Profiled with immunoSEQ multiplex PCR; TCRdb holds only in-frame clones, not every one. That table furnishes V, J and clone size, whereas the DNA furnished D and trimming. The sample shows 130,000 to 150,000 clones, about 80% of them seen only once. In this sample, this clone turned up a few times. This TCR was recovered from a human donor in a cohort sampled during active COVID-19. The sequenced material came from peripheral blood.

CDR3 sequence reads: CASSIGFPGGYTF. The CDR3, as DNA: TGTGCCAGTAGTATAGGTTTTCCAGGAGGCTACACCTTC. The chain has TRBV19 and TRBJ1-2; no firm D call. V was trimmed by 1 base and J by 8 bases, leaving 11 bases between them. Germline loops: CDR1 LNHDA, CDR2 SQIVND (reference sequence). The CDR3 sequence is 13 residues long.